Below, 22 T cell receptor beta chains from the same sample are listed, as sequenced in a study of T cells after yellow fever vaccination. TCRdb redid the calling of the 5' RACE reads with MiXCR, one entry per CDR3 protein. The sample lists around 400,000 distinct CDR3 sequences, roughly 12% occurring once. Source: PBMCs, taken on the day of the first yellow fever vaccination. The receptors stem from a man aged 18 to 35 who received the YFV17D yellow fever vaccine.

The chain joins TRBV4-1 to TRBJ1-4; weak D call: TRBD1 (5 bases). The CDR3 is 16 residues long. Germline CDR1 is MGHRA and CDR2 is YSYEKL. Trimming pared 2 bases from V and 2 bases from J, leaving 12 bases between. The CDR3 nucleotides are TGCGCCAGCAGCCAATGGGGACGCGGGACTAATGAAAAACTGTTTTTT. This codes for CASSQWGRGTNEKLFF.

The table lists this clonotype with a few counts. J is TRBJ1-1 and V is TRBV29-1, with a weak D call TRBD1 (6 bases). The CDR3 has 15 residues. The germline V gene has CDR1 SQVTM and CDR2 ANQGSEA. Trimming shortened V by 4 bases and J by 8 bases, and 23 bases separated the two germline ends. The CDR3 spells CSVVYTGRFGAEAFF. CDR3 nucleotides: TGCAGCGTTGTTTATACAGGGCGGTTCGGAGCCGAAGCTTTCTTT.

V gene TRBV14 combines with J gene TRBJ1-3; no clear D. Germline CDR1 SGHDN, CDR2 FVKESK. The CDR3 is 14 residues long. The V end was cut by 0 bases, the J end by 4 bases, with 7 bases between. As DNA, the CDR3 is TGTGCCAGCAGCCAAGATTACATCGGAAACACCATATATTTT. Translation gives CASSQDYIGNTIYF. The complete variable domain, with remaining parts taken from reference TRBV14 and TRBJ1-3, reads EAGVTQFPSHSVIEKGQTVTLRCDPISGHDNLYWYRRVMGKEIKFLLHFVKESKQDESGMPNNRFLAERTGGTYSTLKVQPAELEDSGVYFCASSQDYIGNTIYFGEGSWLTVV.

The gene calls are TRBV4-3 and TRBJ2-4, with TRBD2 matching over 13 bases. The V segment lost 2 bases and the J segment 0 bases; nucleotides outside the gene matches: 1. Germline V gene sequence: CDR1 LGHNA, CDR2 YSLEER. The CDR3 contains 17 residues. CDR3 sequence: CASSQRTSGGAKNIQYF. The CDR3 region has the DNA TGCGCCAGCAGCCAAAGGACTAGCGGGGGAGCCAAAAACATTCAGTACTTC.

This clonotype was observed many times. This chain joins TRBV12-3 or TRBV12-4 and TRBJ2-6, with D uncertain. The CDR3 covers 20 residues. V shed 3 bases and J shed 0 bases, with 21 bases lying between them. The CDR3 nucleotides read TGTGCCAGCAGTTTTCGGCGTCGGTTGAATTTAAACTCTGGGGCCAACGTCCTGACTTTC. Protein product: CASSFRRRLNLNSGANVLTF.

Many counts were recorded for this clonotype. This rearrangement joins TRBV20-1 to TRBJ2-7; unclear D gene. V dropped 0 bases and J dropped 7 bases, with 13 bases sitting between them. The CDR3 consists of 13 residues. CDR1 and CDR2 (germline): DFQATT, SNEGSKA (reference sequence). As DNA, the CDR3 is TGCAGTGCTAGAGAAACCTCCTTGGGGGAGCAGTACTTC. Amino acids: CSARETSLGEQYF.

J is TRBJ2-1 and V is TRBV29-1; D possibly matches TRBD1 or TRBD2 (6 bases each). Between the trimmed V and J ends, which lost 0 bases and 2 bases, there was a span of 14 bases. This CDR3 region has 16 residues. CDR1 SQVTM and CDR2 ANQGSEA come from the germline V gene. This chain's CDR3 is CSVEDPQEGAYNEQFF. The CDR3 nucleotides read TGCAGCGTTGAAGATCCTCAGGAGGGGGCCTACAATGAGCAGTTCTTC.

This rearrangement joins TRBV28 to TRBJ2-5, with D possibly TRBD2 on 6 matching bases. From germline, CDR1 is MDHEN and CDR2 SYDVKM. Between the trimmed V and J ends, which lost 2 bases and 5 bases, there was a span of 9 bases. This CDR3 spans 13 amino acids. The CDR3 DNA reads TGTGCCAGCAGTTTAGGGACTCTTGAGACCCAGTACTTC. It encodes CASSLGTLETQYF. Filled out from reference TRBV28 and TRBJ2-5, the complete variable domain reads DVKVTQSSRYLVKRTGEKVFLECVQDMDHENMFWYRQDPGLGLRLIYFSYDVKMKEKGDIPEGYSVSREKKERFSLILESASTNQTSMYLCASSLGTLETQYFGPGTRLLVL.

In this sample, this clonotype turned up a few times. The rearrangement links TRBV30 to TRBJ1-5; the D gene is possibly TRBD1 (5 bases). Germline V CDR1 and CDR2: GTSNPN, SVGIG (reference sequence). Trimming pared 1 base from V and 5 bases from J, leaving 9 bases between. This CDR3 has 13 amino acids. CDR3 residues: CAWSGTYYQPQHF. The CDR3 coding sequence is TGTGCCTGGAGTGGGACATACTATCAGCCCCAGCATTTT.

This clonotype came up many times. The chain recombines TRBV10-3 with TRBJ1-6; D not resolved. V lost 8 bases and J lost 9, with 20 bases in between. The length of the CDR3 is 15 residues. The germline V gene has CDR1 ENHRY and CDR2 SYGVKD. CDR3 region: CAISKGPAIGSPLHF. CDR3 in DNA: TGTGCCATCTCCAAGGGCCCGGCCATCGGTTCACCCCTCCACTTT.

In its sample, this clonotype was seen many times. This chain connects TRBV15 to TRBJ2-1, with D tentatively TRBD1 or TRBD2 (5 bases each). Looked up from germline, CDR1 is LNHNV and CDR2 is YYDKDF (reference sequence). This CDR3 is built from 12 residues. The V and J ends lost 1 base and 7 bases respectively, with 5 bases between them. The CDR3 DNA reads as TGTGCCACCAGCAGAGGGGGGAATGAGCAGTTCTTC. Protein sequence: CATSRGGNEQFF.

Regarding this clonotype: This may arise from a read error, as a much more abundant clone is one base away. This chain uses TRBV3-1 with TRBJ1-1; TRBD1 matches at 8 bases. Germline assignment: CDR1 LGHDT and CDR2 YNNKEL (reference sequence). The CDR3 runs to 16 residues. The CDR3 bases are TGTACCAGCAGTCCGGTGGGCCGGACAGGGAGTACTGAAGCTTTCTTT. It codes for CTSSPVGRTGSTEAFF. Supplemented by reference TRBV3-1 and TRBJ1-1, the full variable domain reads DTAVSQTPKYLVTQMGNDKSIKCEQNLGHDTMYWYKQDSKKFLKIMFSYNNKELIINETVPNRFSPKSPDKAHLNLHINSLELGDSAVYFCTSSPVGRTGSTEAFFGQGTRLTVV.

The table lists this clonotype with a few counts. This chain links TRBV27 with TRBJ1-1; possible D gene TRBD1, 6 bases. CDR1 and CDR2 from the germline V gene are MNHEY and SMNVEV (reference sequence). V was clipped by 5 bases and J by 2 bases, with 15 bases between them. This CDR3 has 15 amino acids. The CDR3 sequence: CASSTAGAGNTEAFF. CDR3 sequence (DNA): TGTGCCAGCAGTACCGCGGGGGCGGGCAACACTGAAGCTTTCTTT.

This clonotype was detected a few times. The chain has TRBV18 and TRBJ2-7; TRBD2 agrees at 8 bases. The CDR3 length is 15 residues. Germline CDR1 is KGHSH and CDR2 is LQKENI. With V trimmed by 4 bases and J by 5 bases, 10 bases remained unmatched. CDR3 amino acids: CASSLRGGGLDEQYF. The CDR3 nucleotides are TGTGCCAGCTCACTCCGGGGCGGGGGGCTGGACGAGCAGTACTTC.

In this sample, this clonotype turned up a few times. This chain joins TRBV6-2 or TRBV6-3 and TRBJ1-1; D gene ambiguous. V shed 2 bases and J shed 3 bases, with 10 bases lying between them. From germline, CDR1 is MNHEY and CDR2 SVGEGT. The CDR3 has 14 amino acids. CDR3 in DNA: TGTGCCAGCAGTTACCAGTACGGGTACACTGAAGCTTTCTTT. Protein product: CASSYQYGYTEAFF.

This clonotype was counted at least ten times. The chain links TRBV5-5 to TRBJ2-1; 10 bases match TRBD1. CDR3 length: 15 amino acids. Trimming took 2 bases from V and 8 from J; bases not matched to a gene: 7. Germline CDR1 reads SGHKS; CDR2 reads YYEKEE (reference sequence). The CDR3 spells CASSFSWDRGDEQFF. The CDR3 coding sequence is TGTGCCAGCAGCTTCAGTTGGGACAGGGGCGATGAGCAGTTCTTC.

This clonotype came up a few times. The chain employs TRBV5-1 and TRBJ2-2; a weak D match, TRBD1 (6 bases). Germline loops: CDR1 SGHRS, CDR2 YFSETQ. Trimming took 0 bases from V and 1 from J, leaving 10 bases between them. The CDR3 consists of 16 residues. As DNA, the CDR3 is TGCGCCAGCAGCTTGGTAGAACAGGGGAACACCGGGGAGCTGTTTTTT. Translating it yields CASSLVEQGNTGELFF.

The DNA of the CDR3 is TGTGCCATCAGTGAGTCGGGGGGGGTTTACAATGAGCAGTTCTTC. Protein product: CAISESGGVYNEQFF. The chain recombines TRBV10-3 with TRBJ2-1; TRBD2 matches at 7 bases. The J segment lost 4 bases and the V segment lost 0 bases, leaving 3 bases of the junction unmatched. There are 15 residues in the CDR3. The germline V gene encodes CDR1 ENHRY and CDR2 SYGVKD.

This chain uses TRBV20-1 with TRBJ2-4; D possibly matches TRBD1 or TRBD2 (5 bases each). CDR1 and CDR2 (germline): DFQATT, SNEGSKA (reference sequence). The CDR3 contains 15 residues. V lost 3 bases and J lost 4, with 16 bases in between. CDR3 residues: CSARIPGTDKNIQYF. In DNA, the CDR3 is TGCAGTGCTAGGATCCCAGGGACGGATAAAAACATTCAGTACTTC.

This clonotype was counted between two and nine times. In nucleotides, the CDR3 is TGTGCCAGCAGCCCAACAGGGTTAGTCTACAACTACGAGCAGTACTTC. Protein product: CASSPTGLVYNYEQYF. This chain connects TRBV12-3 or TRBV12-4 to TRBJ2-7; possibly TRBD1 for D (6 bases). V was shortened by 6 bases and J by 3 bases, with 21 bases between the two germline ends. The CDR3 has 16 residues.

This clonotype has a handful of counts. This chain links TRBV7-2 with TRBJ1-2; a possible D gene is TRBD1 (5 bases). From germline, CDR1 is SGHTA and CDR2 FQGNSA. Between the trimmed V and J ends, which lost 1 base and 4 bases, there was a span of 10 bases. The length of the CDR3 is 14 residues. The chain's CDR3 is CASSLDRNLYGYTF. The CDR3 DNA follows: TGTGCCAGCAGCTTAGACAGGAACCTCTATGGCTACACCTTC.

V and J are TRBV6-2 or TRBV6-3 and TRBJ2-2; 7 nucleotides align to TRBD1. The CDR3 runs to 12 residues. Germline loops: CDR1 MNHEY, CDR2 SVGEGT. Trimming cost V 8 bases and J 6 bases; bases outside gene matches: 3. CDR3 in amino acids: CASYQGAGELFF. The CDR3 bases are TGTGCCAGCTATCAGGGGGCCGGGGAGCTGTTTTTT.